This T cell receptor (beta chain) was identified during a study of cytomegalovirus exposure and HLA in healthy donors. This clone occurred once. The antigen is not known. PCR used 60 Vbeta primers and 13 Jbeta primers. Clones were sequenced by immunoSEQ multiplex PCR, and TCRdb holds only the in-frame ones, with some missing. This sample has around 200,000 clones, with 80% to 85% found just once. CDR1 and CDR2 (germline): MNHEY, SMNVEV (reference sequence). The CDR3 runs 15 residues. Trimming took 0 bases from V and 4 from J; bases not matched to a gene: 3. Whole-study findings and limits: HLA alleles were associated with roughly 17,000 TCR beta sequences in a later analysis at 0.05 false discovery rate.

Material for sequencing was PBMCs. The chain combines TRBV27 with TRBJ2-1, with 7 positions matching TRBD1. The receptor comes from a woman aged 18-35 years in good health and CMV-seronegative. The CDR3 DNA follows: TGTGCCAGCAGTTTATCGAGCAGGGGGTACAATGAGCAGTTCTTC. It specifies CASSLSSRGYNEQFF.